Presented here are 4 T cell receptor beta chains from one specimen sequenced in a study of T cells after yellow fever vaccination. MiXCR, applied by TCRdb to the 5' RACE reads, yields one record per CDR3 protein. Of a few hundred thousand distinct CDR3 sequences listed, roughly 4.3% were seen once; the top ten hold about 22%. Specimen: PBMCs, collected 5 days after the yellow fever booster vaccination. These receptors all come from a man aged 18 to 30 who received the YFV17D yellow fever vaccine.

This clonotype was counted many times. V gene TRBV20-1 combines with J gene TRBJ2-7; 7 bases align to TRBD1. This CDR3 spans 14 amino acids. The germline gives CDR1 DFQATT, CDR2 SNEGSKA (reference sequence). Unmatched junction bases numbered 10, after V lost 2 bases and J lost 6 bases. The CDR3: CSARPPNRGPEQYF. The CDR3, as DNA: TGCAGTGCTAGACCCCCTAACAGGGGTCCCGAGCAGTACTTC.

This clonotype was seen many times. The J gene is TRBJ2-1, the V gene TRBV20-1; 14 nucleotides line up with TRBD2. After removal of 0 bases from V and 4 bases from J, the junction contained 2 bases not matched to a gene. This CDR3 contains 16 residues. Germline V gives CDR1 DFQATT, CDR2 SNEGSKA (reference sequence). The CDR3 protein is CSARDGTSGGYNEQFF. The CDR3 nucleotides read TGCAGTGCTAGAGATGGGACTAGCGGGGGTTACAATGAGCAGTTCTTC.

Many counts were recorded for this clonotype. This CDR3 is CASSLLDASYGYTF. The CDR3 nucleotides read TGCGCCAGCAGCCTCCTGGACGCTTCCTATGGCTACACCTTC. The rearrangement links TRBV5-1 to TRBJ1-2; no definite D call. This CDR3 contains 14 residues. Trimming left V 4 bases short and J 4 bases short, with 14 bases between. Per germline, CDR1 SGHRS and CDR2 YFSETQ.

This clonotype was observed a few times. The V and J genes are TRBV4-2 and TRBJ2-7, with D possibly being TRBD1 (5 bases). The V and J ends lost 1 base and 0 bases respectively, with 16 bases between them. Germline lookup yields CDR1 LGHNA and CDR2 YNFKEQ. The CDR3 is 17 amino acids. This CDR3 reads CASSQVQTADSSYEQYF. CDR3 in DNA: TGTGCCAGCAGCCAAGTTCAGACGGCTGACAGCTCCTACGAGCAGTACTTC.